This T cell receptor (beta chain) was identified in a study of shared clonotypes between healthy human individuals. Study-wide points: Rarefaction revealed incomplete sorted-subset sequencing despite large depth. The genetic and exposure-history diversity represented was limited by few donors.

Libraries were prepared by immunoSEQ multiplex PCR; TCRdb keeps only in-frame clonotypes and omits some of them. The sample gives a few million clones, over 85% of which show up once; over 0.12% is in the top ten. Study donors comprised healthy, HIV-negative adults devoid of recent acute infection or vaccination. Trimming left V 10 bases short and J 2 bases short, with 11 bases between. CDR1 and CDR2 (germline): KGHSH, LQKENI. CDR3 length equals 13 residues. Regarding this clone: As yet, its antigen is unknown.

Sequenced input: naive CD4+ T cells sorted from blood. Subset here: CD45RA+ positively selected. The chain is built from TRBV18 and TRBJ2-2; D might be TRBD2 (6 bases). The clonotype comes from a young man in good health. The CDR3 bases are TGTGCCACCGCGGGAAGAAACACCGGGGAGCTGTTTTTT. This gives the protein CATAGRNTGELFF.